The entry that follows covers one T cell receptor (beta chain) sequence. Its cognate antigen is unknown. This specimen belongs to a study of cytomegalovirus exposure and HLA in healthy donors. Primers for the PCR totalled 60 Vbeta and 13 Jbeta. The table came from immunoSEQ multiplex PCR; TCRdb's copy has only in-frame clones and leaves some out. This sample has under 200,000 clones, with 75% found just once. Findings of the study overall: In an earlier analysis, productive rearrangement rates for most beta V segments clustered near 87% or 30%. Differences between HLA loci emerged in a later analysis of TCR association rates, with DRB1 most and HLA-C fewest.

This CDR3 contains 13 residues. The germline V gene encodes CDR1 MGHDK and CDR2 SYGVNS. With 4 bases clipped from V and 3 bases from J, the junction kept 1 base outside the gene matches. The sequenced sample was PBMCs. This TCR was recovered from a male donor in good health and CMV-seronegative. V and J are TRBV25-1 and TRBJ2-3; 7 positions agree with TRBD1. The chain's CDR3 is CASSVTGTDTQYF. The CDR3 bases are TGTGCCAGCAGTGTGACAGGGACAGATACGCAGTATTTT.